This T cell receptor (beta chain) was found in a study of molecular identifiers for immune sequencing clone quantification. Study-wide results and caveats: In naive cells, under 1% of molecules belonged to clones above 20 RNA copies, against over 98% in effector cells. Molecules of identical TCR sharing a barcode could underestimate highly expanded clone sizes.

TCRdb redid the calling of the PCR reads with MiXCR, one entry per CDR3 protein. The sample lists about 68,000 distinct CDR3 sequences; around 18% were seen once. Unmatched junction bases numbered 5, after V lost 6 bases and J lost 3 bases. Germline lookup yields CDR1 MNHEY and CDR2 SVGAGI. The length of the CDR3 is 14 residues. Notes on this clonotype: Its target is unknown.

The chain carries TRBV6-5 and TRBJ2-7; 10 bases match TRBD1. The sequence derives from a human donor in good health. Some libraries in this study had Jurkat cell RNA spiked in. What was sequenced was naive CD8+ T cells from blood, with Jurkat cell RNA spiked in. The sample's subset: FACS-sorted CD8+CD4-CCR7+CD45RA+ naive T cells. Written as DNA, the CDR3 is TGTGCCAGCAGATTGACAGGGGGCAGCTACGAGCAGTACTTC. It codes for CASRLTGGSYEQYF.